The entry below describes one T cell receptor beta chain. The entry originates in a study of blood T cells in healthy people across ages. About the study: About one barcoded beta molecule per two T cells was the capture yield of template switching.

The sample providers were healthy Caucasian people from Russia, aged about 6 to 95. PBMCs numbering at least 7 million were isolated per sample. A sample-barcoded 5' primer and a J-beta primer mix were used in a second PCR of about 7 to 11 cycles. At least 2.5 million CDR3-containing paired-end reads were obtained per sample. TCRdb analysed the 5' RACE reads with MiXCR anew, one entry per CDR3 protein. The sample has 1.5 million to 2 million distinct CDR3 sequences; 28% are singletons. Between the trimmed V and J ends, which lost 3 bases and 8 bases, there was a span of 22 bases. There are 16 residues in the CDR3. Germline loops: CDR1 DFQATT, CDR2 SNEGSKA (reference sequence).

This receptor was identified in a woman in her thirties in good health. The V and J genes are TRBV20-1 and TRBJ1-4, with D possibly matching TRBD1 (6 bases). The sample taken for sequencing was blood. The CDR3 spells CSASGGGSFLGEKLFF. In DNA form, the CDR3 reads TGCAGTGCTAGCGGAGGGGGGTCATTTTTAGGGGAAAAACTGTTTTTT.